Listed here are 7 T cell receptor beta chains from one sample, sequenced in a study of T cells after yellow fever vaccination. TCRdb reprocessed the 5' RACE reads with MiXCR, giving one entry per CDR3 protein. The repertoire has about 250,000 distinct CDR3 sequences, about 3.7% of them found once; the top ten carry about a fifth. Sequencing used PBMCs, obtained 15 days after the yellow fever booster vaccination. These receptors were collected from a man aged 18 to 29 who received the YFV17D yellow fever vaccine.

This clonotype was recorded at least ten times. V gene TRBV12-3 or TRBV12-4 combines with J gene TRBJ2-3; the D gene could be TRBD1 or TRBD2 (5 bases each). The CDR3 covers 14 residues. V lost 8 bases and J 2 bases, leaving 14 bases between the germline ends. The DNA of the CDR3 is TGTGCCAGCTCCCGGGACGGATACACAGATACGCAGTATTTT. Encoded protein: CASSRDGYTDTQYF.

This clonotype has ten or more counts. The chain joins TRBV20-1 to TRBJ2-1; 9 nucleotides align to TRBD1. The V and J ends lost 5 bases and 3 bases, in that order; junction bases with no gene match: 5. Germline V gives CDR1 DFQATT, CDR2 SNEGSKA (reference sequence). The CDR3 loop spans 14 amino acids. The CDR3 coding sequence is TGCAGTGCTCCCCGGGACAGGGACTACAATGAGCAGTTCTTC. Amino acids: CSAPRDRDYNEQFF.

At least ten counts were recorded for this clonotype. The chain joins TRBV5-5 to TRBJ2-5, with D tentatively TRBD2 (6 bases). This CDR3 has 16 residues. V was clipped by 2 bases and J by 5 bases, with 19 bases between them. Germline V gene data show CDR1 as SGHKS and CDR2 as YYEKEE (reference sequence). This CDR3 reads CASSFGPGEVGETQYF. The CDR3, as DNA: TGTGCCAGCAGCTTTGGGCCTGGGGAGGTCGGCGAGACCCAGTACTTC. The complete variable domain, with remaining parts taken from reference TRBV5-5 and TRBJ2-5, reads DAGVTQSPTHLIKTRGQQVTLRCSPISGHKSVSWYQQVLGQGPQFIFQYYEKEERGRGNFPDRFSARQFPNYSSELNVNALLLGDSALYLCASSFGPGEVGETQYFGPGTRLLVL.

This clonotype was counted at least ten times. This chain uses TRBV5-6 with TRBJ2-7; D not resolved. CDR3 length: 14 amino acids. Germline V gene sequence: CDR1 SGHDT, CDR2 YYEEEE. V was clipped by 0 bases and J by 3 bases, with 10 bases between them. CDR3 protein: CASSLVGSNYEQYF. The CDR3 nucleotides are TGTGCCAGCAGCTTGGTAGGCTCGAACTACGAGCAGTACTTC. The complete variable domain, with remaining parts taken from reference TRBV5-6 and TRBJ2-7, reads DAGVTQSPTHLIKTRGQQVTLRCSPKSGHDTVSWYQQALGQGPQFIFQYYEEEERQRGNFPDRFSGHQFPNYSSELNVNALLLGDSALYLCASSLVGSNYEQYFGPGTRLTVT.

This clonotype was counted many times. The rearrangement joins TRBV5-4 to TRBJ2-5; the match to TRBD2 covers 10 bases. The V segment lost 4 bases and the J segment 5 bases; nucleotides outside the gene matches: 8. In germline, CDR1 is SGHNT, CDR2 YYREEE (reference sequence). This CDR3 has 15 residues. The CDR3 protein is CASSGERGGLETQYF. The CDR3 coding sequence is TGTGCCAGCAGCGGGGAGCGGGGGGGCCTGGAGACCCAGTACTTC. Variable domain in full (rest from reference TRBV5-4 and TRBJ2-5): ETGVTQSPTHLIKTRGQQVTLRCSSQSGHNTVSWYQQALGQGPQFIFQYYREEENGRGNFPPRFSGLQFPNYSSELNVNALELDDSALYLCASSGERGGLETQYFGPGTRLLVL.

This clonotype has a count of ten or more. The chain recombines TRBV5-5 with TRBJ2-5, with 8 bases matching TRBD1. This CDR3 comprises 14 residues. Germline CDR1 is SGHKS and CDR2 is YYEKEE (reference sequence). The junction had 5 bases not matched to a gene; V was cut back by 2 bases and J by 5 bases. CDR3 sequence: CASSLPDRGETQYF. The CDR3 DNA reads as TGTGCCAGCAGCTTACCAGACAGGGGTGAGACCCAGTACTTC.

The genes are TRBV24-1 and TRBJ2-4; TRBD2 matches at 9 bases. Germline V CDR1 and CDR2: KGHDR, SFDVKD. The CDR3 covers 21 residues. Unmatched junction bases numbered 26, after V lost 9 bases and J lost 3 bases. CDR3 sequence: CATRFLDCGGAGEYGKNIQYF. In nucleotides, the CDR3 is TGTGCCACCCGATTCCTAGATTGCGGGGGGGCCGGTGAATACGGCAAAAACATTCAGTACTTC.